These T cell receptor beta chains were read from a single sample in a study of response to subunit inactivated influenza vaccine. TCRdb passed the RT-PCR reads through MiXCR, listing each CDR3 protein once. Altogether around 760,000 distinct CDR3 sequences are present, approximately 15% being singletons, with the ten largest covering 6.5% to 8.5%. The sample here was PBMCs from blood, taken less than 15 days before vaccination. The receptor set was obtained from a man aged 50 to 60 who received an inactivated influenza vaccine. Each CDR3 is given with its conserved first and last residue. The order of the fields is V gene, clone size, J gene, D gene, CDR3 DNA, CDR3 protein. D genes are given only for firm matches. The size of a clone is reported for some rows only, either as once, few or many, or as a class for expanded clones.

v_gene: TRBV14
abundance: few
j_gene: TRBJ2-3
d_gene: NA
CDR3nt: TGTGCCAGCAGCCTTTTTCAAGGACTATACAATTTT
CDR3aa: CASSLFQGLYNF

v_gene: TRBV6-1
abundance: NA
j_gene: TRBJ2-3
d_gene: TRBD2
CDR3nt: TGTGCCAGCAGTCCCTTAGCGGGAATCACAGATACGCAGTATTTT
CDR3aa: CASSPLAGITDTQYF

v_gene: TRBV5-1
abundance: few
j_gene: TRBJ1-1
d_gene: NA
CDR3nt: TGCGCCAGCAGCTTGTTCCCAGCCACTGAAGCTTTCTTT
CDR3aa: CASSLFPATEAFF

v_gene: TRBV13
abundance: NA
j_gene: TRBJ2-7
d_gene: TRBD2
CDR3nt: TGTGCCAGCAGCCCCCCCGGGACTAGCGGACACCCGTTCTACGAGCAGTACTTC
CDR3aa: CASSPPGTSGHPFYEQYF

v_gene: TRBV5-1
abundance: many
j_gene: TRBJ2-1
d_gene: NA
CDR3nt: TGCGCCAGCAGCTTGGGACACGGACGAGACAATGAGCAGTTCTTC
CDR3aa: CASSLGHGRDNEQFF

v_gene: TRBV5-1
abundance: few
j_gene: TRBJ2-3
d_gene: TRBD2
CDR3nt: TGCGCCAGCAGAACCCTAGCGGACCATTACAGTACGCAGTATTTT
CDR3aa: CASRTLADHYSTQYF

v_gene: TRBV20-1
abundance: NA
j_gene: TRBJ2-1
d_gene: NA
CDR3nt: TGCAGTGCTGACCTGACTAGTATATATGAGCAGTTCTTC
CDR3aa: CSADLTSIYEQFF

v_gene: TRBV20-1
abundance: NA
j_gene: TRBJ2-7
d_gene: NA
CDR3nt: TGCTGTGCTAGAGATTGGCGGCAGGGGAGCTCCTACGAGCAGTACTTC
CDR3aa: CCARDWRQGSSYEQYF

v_gene: TRBV6-2/TRBV6-3
abundance: NA
j_gene: TRBJ2-7
d_gene: NA
CDR3nt: TGTGCCAGCAGTCCTGGACACAACGAGCAGTACTTC
CDR3aa: CASSPGHNEQYF

v_gene: TRBV7-8
abundance: NA
j_gene: TRBJ1-2
d_gene: NA
CDR3nt: TGTGCCAGCAGCTTCCCTTCTAGCTATGGCTACACCTTC
CDR3aa: CASSFPSSYGYTF

v_gene: TRBV12-3/TRBV12-4
abundance: many
j_gene: TRBJ2-7
d_gene: NA
CDR3nt: TGTGCCAGCAGTTTAACCACAGGCGTATCGGTCGAGCAGTACTTC
CDR3aa: CASSLTTGVSVEQYF

v_gene: TRBV5-6
abundance: few
j_gene: TRBJ2-1
d_gene: TRBD2
CDR3nt: TGTGCCAGCAGGGGACTAGCGGGGGGCGGGGAGCAGTTCTTT
CDR3aa: CASRGLAGGGEQFF

v_gene: TRBV18
abundance: few
j_gene: TRBJ1-2
d_gene: NA
CDR3nt: TGTGCCAGCTCACCACGGAAAGCTATGGGCTACACCTTC
CDR3aa: CASSPRKAMGYTF

v_gene: TRBV5-5
abundance: NA
j_gene: TRBJ2-1
d_gene: NA
CDR3nt: TGTGCCAGCAGCTTGATGGGAGTTAGCTCCTACAATGAGCAGTTCTTC
CDR3aa: CASSLMGVSSYNEQFF

v_gene: TRBV5-5
abundance: NA
j_gene: TRBJ2-7
d_gene: NA
CDR3nt: TGTGCCAGCAGCACCGGTCCCGTATGCCCGCAGTACTTC
CDR3aa: CASSTGPVCPQYF

v_gene: TRBV5-1
abundance: few
j_gene: TRBJ2-7
d_gene: NA
CDR3nt: TGCGCCAGCAGCTTGGAGGTACTGTCCACGCAGTACTTC
CDR3aa: CASSLEVLSTQYF

v_gene: TRBV27
abundance: few
j_gene: TRBJ2-1
d_gene: NA
CDR3nt: TGTGCCAGCAGTCCGACCCCGTCGGGTTCTGGTGAGCAGTTCTTC
CDR3aa: CASSPTPSGSGEQFF

v_gene: TRBV4-3
abundance: few
j_gene: TRBJ1-6
d_gene: NA
CDR3nt: TGCGCCAGCAGCCAAGATCCCAGGGGTAATTCACCCCTCCACTTT
CDR3aa: CASSQDPRGNSPLHF